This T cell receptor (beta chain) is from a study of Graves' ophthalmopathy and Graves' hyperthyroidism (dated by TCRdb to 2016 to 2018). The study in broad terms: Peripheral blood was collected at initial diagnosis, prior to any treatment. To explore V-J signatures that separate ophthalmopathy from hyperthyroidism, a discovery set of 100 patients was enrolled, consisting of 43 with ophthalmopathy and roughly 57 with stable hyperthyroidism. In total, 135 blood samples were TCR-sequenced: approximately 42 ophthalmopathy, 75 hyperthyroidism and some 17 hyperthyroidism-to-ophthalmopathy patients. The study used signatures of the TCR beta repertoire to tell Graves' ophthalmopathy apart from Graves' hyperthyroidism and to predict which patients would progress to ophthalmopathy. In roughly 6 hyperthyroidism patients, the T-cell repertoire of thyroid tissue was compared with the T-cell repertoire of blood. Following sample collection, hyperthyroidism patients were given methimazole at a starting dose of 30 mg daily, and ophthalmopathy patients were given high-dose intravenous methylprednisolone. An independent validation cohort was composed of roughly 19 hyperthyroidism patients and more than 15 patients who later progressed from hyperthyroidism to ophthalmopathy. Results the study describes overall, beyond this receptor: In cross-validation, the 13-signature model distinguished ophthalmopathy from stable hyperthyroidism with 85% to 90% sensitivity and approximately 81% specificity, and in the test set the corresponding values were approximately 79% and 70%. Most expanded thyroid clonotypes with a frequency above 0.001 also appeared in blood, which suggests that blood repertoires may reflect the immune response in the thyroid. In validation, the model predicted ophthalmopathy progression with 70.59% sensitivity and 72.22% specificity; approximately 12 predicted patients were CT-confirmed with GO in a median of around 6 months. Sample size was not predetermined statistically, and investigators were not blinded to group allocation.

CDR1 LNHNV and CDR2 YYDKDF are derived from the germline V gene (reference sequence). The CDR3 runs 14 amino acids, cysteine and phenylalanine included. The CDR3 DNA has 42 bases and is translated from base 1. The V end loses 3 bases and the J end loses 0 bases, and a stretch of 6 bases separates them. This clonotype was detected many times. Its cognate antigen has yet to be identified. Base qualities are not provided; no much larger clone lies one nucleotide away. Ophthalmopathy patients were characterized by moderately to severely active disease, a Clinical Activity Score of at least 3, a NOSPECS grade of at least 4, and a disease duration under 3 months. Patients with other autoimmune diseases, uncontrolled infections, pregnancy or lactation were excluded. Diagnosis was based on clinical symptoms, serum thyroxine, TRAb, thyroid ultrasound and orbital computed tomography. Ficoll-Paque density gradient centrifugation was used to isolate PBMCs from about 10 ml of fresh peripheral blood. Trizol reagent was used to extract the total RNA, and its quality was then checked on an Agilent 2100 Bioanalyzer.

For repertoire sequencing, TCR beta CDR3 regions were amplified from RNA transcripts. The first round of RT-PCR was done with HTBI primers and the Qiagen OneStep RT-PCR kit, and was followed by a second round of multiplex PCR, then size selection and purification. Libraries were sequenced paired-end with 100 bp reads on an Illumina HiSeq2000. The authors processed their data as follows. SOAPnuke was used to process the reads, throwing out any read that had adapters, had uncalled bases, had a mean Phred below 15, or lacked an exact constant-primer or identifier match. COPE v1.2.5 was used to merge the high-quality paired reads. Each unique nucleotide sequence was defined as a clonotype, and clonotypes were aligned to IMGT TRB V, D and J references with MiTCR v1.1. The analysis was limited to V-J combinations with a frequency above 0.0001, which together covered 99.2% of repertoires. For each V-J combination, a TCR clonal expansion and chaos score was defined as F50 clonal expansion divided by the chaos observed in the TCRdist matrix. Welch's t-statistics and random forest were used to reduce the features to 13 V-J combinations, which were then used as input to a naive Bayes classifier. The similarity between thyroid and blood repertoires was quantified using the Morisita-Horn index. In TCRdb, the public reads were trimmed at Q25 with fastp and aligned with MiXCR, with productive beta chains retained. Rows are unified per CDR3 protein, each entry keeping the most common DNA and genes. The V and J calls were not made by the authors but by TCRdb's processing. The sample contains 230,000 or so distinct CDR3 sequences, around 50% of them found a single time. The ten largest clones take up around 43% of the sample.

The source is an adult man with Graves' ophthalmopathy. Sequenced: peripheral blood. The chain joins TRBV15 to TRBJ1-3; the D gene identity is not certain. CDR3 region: CATSSTHSGNTIYF. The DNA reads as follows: TGTGCCACCAGCAGCACGCACTCTGGAAACACCATATATTTT.